Shown below are 13 T cell receptor beta chains from a single sample sequenced in a study of OX40 agonist ivuxolimab in advanced cancers. Only in-frame clones appear in the TCRdb table, and some are missing; sequencing was by immunoSEQ multiplex PCR. Of over 50,000 clones listed, about 88% are singletons. The sample consisted of CD4+ or CD8+ T cells sorted from blood, taken in a trial of the OX40 agonist ivuxolimab. These receptors all stem from an adult with an advanced solid tumor such as melanoma, head and neck, liver or kidney cancer.

This clone was seen more than once but under ten times. The chain employs TRBV5-6 and TRBJ2-7; D gene unclear. Germline V gene lookup returns CDR1 SGHDT and CDR2 YYEEEE. Between the trimmed V and J ends, which lost 6 bases and 5 bases, there was a span of 18 bases. The CDR3 runs to 14 residues. The CDR3 bases are TGTGCCAGCACCACTCGGCCGAGAAAAGACGAGCAGTACTTC. It yields the protein CASTTRPRKDEQYF.

This chain connects TRBV14 to TRBJ2-1, with TRBD2 matching 9 bases. Trimming at V came to 4 bases and at J to 10 bases, leaving 8 bases not matched to a gene. Germline CDR1 SGHDN, CDR2 FVKESK. This CDR3 comprises 14 residues. The chain's CDR3 is CASSPRPAGGEQFF. CDR3 nucleotide sequence: TGTGCCAGCAGCCCGCGCCCCGCGGGAGGGGAGCAGTTCTTC.

The chain joins TRBV4-1 to TRBJ2-7; the D gene is possibly TRBD1 (6 bases). The germline V gene encodes CDR1 MGHRA and CDR2 YSYEKL. The CDR3 is 16 amino acids. Trimming pared 0 bases from V and 2 bases from J, leaving 14 bases between. The CDR3 loop reads CASSQEAGAVTYEQYF. The DNA for the CDR3 is TGCGCCAGCAGCCAAGAGGCAGGGGCGGTAACCTACGAGCAGTACTTC.

V and J are TRBV4-3 and TRBJ2-3; D may be TRBD2 (5 bases). The CDR3 loop spans 15 amino acids. The V end was cut by 4 bases, the J end by 5 bases, with 16 bases between. CDR1 is LGHNA, CDR2 YSLEER, per germline. DNA of the CDR3: TGCGCCAGCAGCCCGGGGTCGATTCTGGGAGATACGCAGTATTTT. It codes for CASSPGSILGDTQYF.

In its sample, this clone was seen once. The V and J genes are TRBV4-3 and TRBJ2-2; TRBD1 is a possible D gene (5 bases). Germline lookup yields CDR1 LGHNA and CDR2 YSLEER. This CDR3 region has 15 residues. V shed 0 bases and J shed 2 bases, with 7 bases lying between them. The CDR3 loop reads CASSQDRTNTGELFF. Here the CDR3 DNA reads TGCGCCAGCAGCCAAGATAGGACAAACACCGGGGAGCTGTTTTTT.

Turning to this clone: An end of the junction differs from the germline gene, which may be a read error. The DNA for the CDR3 is TGTGCCAGCAGAGAAGACTACCTTAGCAATAATGAGCAGTTCTTC. It is translated as CASREDYLSNNEQFF. V usage is TRBV2 and J usage is TRBJ2-1; perhaps TRBD2 as D (5 bases). Per the germline V gene, CDR1 is SNHLY and CDR2 is FYNNEI. The CDR3 totals 15 residues.

DNA of the CDR3: TGTGCTAGTGGTTTGGACCAATGGGGCCCCCAAGAGACCCAGTACTTC. Its translation: CASGLDQWGPQETQYF. The chain joins TRBV12-5 to TRBJ2-5; tentative D call: TRBD1 (5 bases). This CDR3 has 16 residues. The V end was cut by 1 base, the J end by 1 base, with 13 bases between. The germline V gene encodes CDR1 LGHNT and CDR2 FRNRAP.

V usage is TRBV5-6 and J usage is TRBJ2-3, with 12 bases that match TRBD2. V shed 4 bases, J shed 6 bases, and the junction held 6 bases outside the gene matches. The germline V gene encodes CDR1 SGHDT and CDR2 YYEEEE. There are 15 residues in the CDR3. The chain's CDR3 is CASSAPGTSGDTQYF. CDR3 nucleotide sequence: TGTGCCAGCAGCGCGCCGGGGACTAGCGGGGATACGCAGTATTTT.

In the case of this clone: One junction end disagrees with the germline gene, perhaps due to a read error. Other DNA sequences from this sample encode an identical CDR3 as well. The chain links TRBV7-3 to TRBJ2-1; the D is unclear. This CDR3 spans 13 amino acids. Germline V gives CDR1 SGHTA, CDR2 FQGTGA. Here the CDR3 DNA reads TGTGCCAGCAGCTTGGGGTCGAACAACGAGCAGTTCTTC. Its translation is CASSLGSNNEQFF.

The J gene is TRBJ1-2, the V gene TRBV19; a weak D match, TRBD1 (6 bases). This CDR3 has 13 residues. The germline CDR1 and CDR2 sequences are LNHDA and SQIVND (reference sequence). Trimming stripped 3 bases from V and 4 bases from J, with 9 bases between. CDR3 sequence reads: CASSISGVYGYTF. The CDR3 DNA is TGTGCCAGTAGTATTTCAGGGGTCTATGGCTACACCTTC.

The chain has TRBV11-2 and TRBJ2-7; possibly TRBD1 for D (5 bases). V was trimmed by 4 bases and J by 0 bases, leaving 13 bases between them. Germline V gene data show CDR1 as SGHAT and CDR2 as FQNNGV. CDR3 size: 15 residues. DNA of the CDR3: TGTGCCAGCAGCTCAGGGTTCAGAAGCTCCTACGAGCAGTACTTC. Amino acids: CASSSGFRSSYEQYF.

The CDR3 protein is CASSPKQGSGELFF. The DNA of the CDR3 is TGCGCCAGCAGCCCCAAACAGGGGTCCGGGGAGCTGTTTTTT. This chain uses TRBV4-1 with TRBJ2-2; TRBD1 aligns across 7 bases. The CDR3 has 14 residues. V lost 4 bases to trimming and J lost 6 bases; unmatched junction nucleotides: 5. Per the germline V gene, CDR1 is MGHRA and CDR2 is YSYEKL.

DNA for the CDR3: TGTGCCAGCAGTTTATTTAACCCTTTCGGGGAGCTGTTTTTT. Translating gives CASSLFNPFGELFF. The chain is built from TRBV28 and TRBJ2-2, with unresolved D. Trimming cost V 1 base and J 7 bases, with 10 bases left between them. The CDR3 is 14 amino acids. Germline V CDR1 and CDR2: MDHEN, SYDVKM. Drawing the rest from reference TRBV28 and TRBJ2-2, the complete variable domain is DVKVTQSSRYLVKRTGEKVFLECVQDMDHENMFWYRQDPGLGLRLIYFSYDVKMKEKGDIPEGYSVSREKKERFSLILESASTNQTSMYLCASSLFNPFGELFFGEGSRLTVL.